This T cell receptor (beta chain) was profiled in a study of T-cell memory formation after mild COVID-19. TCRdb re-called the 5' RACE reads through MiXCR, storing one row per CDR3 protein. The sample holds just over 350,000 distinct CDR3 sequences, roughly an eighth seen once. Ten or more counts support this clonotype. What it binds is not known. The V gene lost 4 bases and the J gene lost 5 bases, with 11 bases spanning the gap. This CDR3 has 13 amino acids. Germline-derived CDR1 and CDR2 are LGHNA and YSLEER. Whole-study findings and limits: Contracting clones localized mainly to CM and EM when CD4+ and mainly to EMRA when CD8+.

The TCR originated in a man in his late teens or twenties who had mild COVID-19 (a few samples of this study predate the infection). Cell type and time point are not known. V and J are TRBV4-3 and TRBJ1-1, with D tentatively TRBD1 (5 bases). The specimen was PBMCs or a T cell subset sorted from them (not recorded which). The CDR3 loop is CASSPGGGTEAFF. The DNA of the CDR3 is TGCGCCAGCAGCCCGGGGGGGGGAACTGAAGCTTTCTTT.